This passage covers 5 T cell receptor beta chains from one sample sequenced in a study of blood T cell repertoires in COVID-19. TCRdb's copy holds only in-frame clones and misses some; the assay was immunoSEQ multiplex PCR. The sample includes 86,000 or so clones, nearly 95% of them seen just once. Material: peripheral blood. The receptors derive from a human donor with active COVID-19. The donor label of this sample is uncertain.

The chain joins TRBV23-1 to TRBJ2-7; TRBD2 matches at 8 bases. TRBV23-1 is treated as an ORF (open reading frame) with a function not yet certain. The junction had 12 bases not matched to a gene; V was cut back by 8 bases and J by 3 bases. The CDR3 loop spans 15 amino acids. The CDR3 DNA sequence: TGCGCCAGCTGCCCCGGACTAGCTAGACTCTACGAGCAGTACTTC. Translated, it gives CASCPGLARLYEQYF.

This chain connects TRBV11-2 to TRBJ1-1, with D perhaps matching TRBD1 (6 bases). V lost 4 bases, J lost 6 bases, and 12 bases lay in between. CDR1 and CDR2 from the germline V gene are SGHAT and FQNNGV. There are 13 residues in the CDR3. CDR3 coding DNA: TGTGCCAGCAGCTCCGCAGGGGTGGCTGAAGCTTTCTTT. As protein: CASSSAGVAEAFF.

Only a few counts were recorded for this clone. The rearrangement uses TRBV20-1 and TRBJ1-5; the match to TRBD1 covers 9 bases. Per the germline V gene, CDR1 is DFQATT and CDR2 is SNEGSKA (reference sequence). CDR3 length equals 15 residues. The trim removed 3 bases at V and 5 bases at J, leaving 8 bases unmatched. CDR3 amino acids: CSASPTGGADQPQHF. For the CDR3, the DNA is TGCAGTGCTAGTCCTACAGGGGGCGCGGATCAGCCCCAGCATTTT.

The rearrangement joins TRBV19 to TRBJ1-1, with D perhaps TRBD1 (5 bases). The length of the CDR3 is 14 residues. CDR1 and CDR2 (germline): LNHDA, SQIVND (reference sequence). Trimming took off 6 bases at V and 3 bases at J, with 14 bases between the two ends. CDR3 in amino acids: CASSWGEFDTEAFF. CDR3 DNA sequence: TGTGCCAGTAGCTGGGGGGAGTTTGACACTGAAGCTTTCTTT.

J is TRBJ2-5 and V is TRBV7-2; TRBD2 matches at 8 bases. Germline values: CDR1 SGHTA, CDR2 FQGNSA. The CDR3 runs to 16 residues. After removal of 2 bases from V and 2 bases from J, the junction contained 7 bases not matched to a gene. The CDR3 DNA follows: TGTGCCAGCAGCTTACGGGCGGGGGGATTGCAAGAGACCCAGTACTTC. Residues: CASSLRAGGLQETQYF.